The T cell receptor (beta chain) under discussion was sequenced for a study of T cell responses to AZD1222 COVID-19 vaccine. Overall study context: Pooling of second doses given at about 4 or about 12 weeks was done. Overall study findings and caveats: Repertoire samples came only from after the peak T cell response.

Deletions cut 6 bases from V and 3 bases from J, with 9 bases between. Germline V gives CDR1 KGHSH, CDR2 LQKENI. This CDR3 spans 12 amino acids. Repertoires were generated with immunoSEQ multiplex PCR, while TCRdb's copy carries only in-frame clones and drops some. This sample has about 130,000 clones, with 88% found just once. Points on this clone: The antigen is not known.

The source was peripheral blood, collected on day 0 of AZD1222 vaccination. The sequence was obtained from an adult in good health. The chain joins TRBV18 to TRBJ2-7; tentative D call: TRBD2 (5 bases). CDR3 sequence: CASSRGNYEQYF. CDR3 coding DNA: TGTGCCAGCTCCCGGGGTAACTACGAGCAGTACTTC.